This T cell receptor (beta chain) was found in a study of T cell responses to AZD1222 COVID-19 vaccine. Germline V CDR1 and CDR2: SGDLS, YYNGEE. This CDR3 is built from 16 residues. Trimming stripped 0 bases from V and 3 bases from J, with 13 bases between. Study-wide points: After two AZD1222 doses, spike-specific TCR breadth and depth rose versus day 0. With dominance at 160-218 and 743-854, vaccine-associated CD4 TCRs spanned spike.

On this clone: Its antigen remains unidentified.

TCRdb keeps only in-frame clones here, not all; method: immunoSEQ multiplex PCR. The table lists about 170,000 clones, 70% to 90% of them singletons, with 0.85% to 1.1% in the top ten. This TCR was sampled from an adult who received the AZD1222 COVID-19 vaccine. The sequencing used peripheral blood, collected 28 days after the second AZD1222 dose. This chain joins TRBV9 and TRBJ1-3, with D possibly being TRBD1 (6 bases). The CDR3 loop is CASSVAGGADGNTIYF. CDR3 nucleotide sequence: TGTGCCAGCAGCGTAGCTGGGGGGGCTGATGGAAACACCATATATTTT.